This T cell receptor beta chain stems from a study of blood T cell repertoires in COVID-19. On the study more broadly: T cells, B-cell-depleted T cells, or PBMCs supplied cDNA or gDNA.

Trimming cost V 6 bases and J 7 bases; bases outside gene matches: 9. Germline CDR1 is SNHLY and CDR2 is FYNNEI. The CDR3 is made up of 15 amino acids. Method: immunoSEQ multiplex PCR; TCRdb's copy keeps in-frame clones and lacks some. This table holds about 300,000 clones, 86% found once. All enrollees were roughly 18 to 90 years old and from approximately 25 US areas. Participants were placed into cohorts based on the clinical history they reported. This clonotype was obtained from a man in his thirties or forties who had recovered from COVID-19. The sequencing sample was made of PBMCs or T cells enriched from blood (not recorded which). The chain is built from TRBV2 and TRBJ1-4, with 9 bases matching TRBD1. The CDR3 DNA follows: TGTGCCAGCAGCGAAATGGGACAGGGATTTGAAAAACTGTTTTTT. Translated, it gives CASSEMGQGFEKLFF. The full variable domain, with the rest looked up from reference TRBV2 and TRBJ1-4, is EPEVTQTPSHQVTQMGQEVILRCVPISNHLYFYWYRQILGQKVEFLVSFYNNEISEKSEIFDDQFSVERPDGSNFTLKIRSTKLEDSAMYFCASSEMGQGFEKLFFGSGTQLSVL.